Shown below are 9 T cell receptor beta chains from a single sample sequenced in a study of T cells after yellow fever vaccination. TCRdb redid the calling of the 5' RACE reads with MiXCR, one entry per CDR3 protein. Found here are 250,000 or so distinct CDR3 sequences, 6.9% of them singletons; the top ten hold 0.65% to 0.9%. Sequencing used CD4+ T cells sorted from PBMCs, obtained 15 days after the yellow fever booster vaccination. The receptors were sampled from a man younger than 45 who received the YFV17D yellow fever vaccine.

In its sample, this clonotype was seen a few times. CDR3 coding DNA: TGTGCCATCAGCACCGGGATGGGGCAGCCCCAGCATTTT. It translates to CAISTGMGQPQHF. The V gene is TRBV10-3, the J gene TRBJ1-5; D gene uncertain. Trimming left V 6 bases short and J 7 bases short, with 13 bases between. The CDR3 extends over 13 amino acids. CDR1 ENHRY and CDR2 SYGVKD come from the germline V gene.

This clonotype was recorded a few times. This chain links TRBV12-3 or TRBV12-4 with TRBJ2-7; 9 nucleotides match TRBD1. V lost 2 bases and J lost 5; bases outside the gene matches: 10. The CDR3 consists of 16 residues. The CDR3 here is CASSLSPGQGRDEQYF. The DNA of the CDR3 is TGTGCCAGCAGTTTATCTCCGGGACAGGGCCGCGACGAGCAGTACTTC.

This clonotype occurred many times. V and J are TRBV4-1 and TRBJ2-5; the D call may be TRBD1 or TRBD2 (5 bases each). Deletions cut 1 base from V and 11 bases from J, with 11 bases between. This CDR3 has 12 amino acids. Germline V gives CDR1 MGHRA, CDR2 YSYEKL. This CDR3 is CASSQVGTAQYF. The CDR3 DNA sequence: TGCGCCAGCAGCCAAGTTGGGACCGCACAGTACTTC.

There are a few counts of this clonotype. V is TRBV19 and J is TRBJ1-5; 7 bases map to TRBD1. The CDR3 has 14 amino acids. In germline, CDR1 is LNHDA, CDR2 SQIVND (reference sequence). With V trimmed by 4 bases and J by 1 base, 1 base remained unmatched. DNA of the CDR3: TGTGCCAGTAGTAAGACAGGGAGCAATCAGCCCCAGCATTTT. Its protein product is CASSKTGSNQPQHF.

The table lists this clonotype with many counts. This chain connects TRBV20-1 to TRBJ2-5; maybe TRBD2 (6 bases). Trimming took 3 bases from V and 3 from J, leaving 17 bases between them. CDR1 and CDR2 (germline): DFQATT, SNEGSKA (reference sequence). This CDR3 is 15 amino acids long. The CDR3 sequence: CSARAHGREKETQYF. The CDR3 nucleotides read TGCAGTGCTAGGGCCCACGGACGGGAGAAAGAGACCCAGTACTTC.

In this sample, this clonotype turned up many times. The chain has TRBV28 and TRBJ2-7; D gene uncertain. This CDR3 has 14 residues. CDR1 MDHEN and CDR2 SYDVKM come from the germline V gene. The V gene lost 2 bases and the J gene lost 0 bases, with 8 bases spanning the gap. CDR3 region: CASSLKVSSYEQYF. The CDR3 DNA reads as TGTGCCAGCAGTTTAAAAGTGAGCTCCTACGAGCAGTACTTC.

This clonotype showed up just a few times. J is TRBJ2-7 and V is TRBV10-2, with D uncertain. Between the trimmed V and J ends, which lost 11 bases and 6 bases, there was a span of 14 bases. Germline loops: CDR1 WSHSY, CDR2 SAAADI. This CDR3 comprises 11 residues. CDR3 region: CASAEWREQYF. In DNA, the CDR3 is TGCGCCTCAGCAGAATGGCGCGAGCAGTACTTC.

The rearrangement links TRBV28 to TRBJ1-2, with D uncertain. The germline V gene has CDR1 MDHEN and CDR2 SYDVKM. The CDR3 consists of 13 residues. V lost 10 bases and J lost 8, with 20 bases in between. In DNA, the CDR3 is TGTGCCATCAACACCAGTGGCGGGTACGGCTACACCTTC. Translation gives CAINTSGGYGYTF.

The sample holds many counts of this clonotype. The chain combines TRBV11-2 with TRBJ2-7; D unresolved. Trimming cost V 2 bases and J 5 bases, with 7 bases left between them. Germline CDR1 SGHAT, CDR2 FQNNGV. The CDR3 spans 12 residues. CDR3: CASSLWADEQYF. The CDR3 nucleotides read TGTGCCAGCAGCTTATGGGCGGACGAGCAGTACTTC.